This record looks at one T cell receptor (beta chain) sequence and its context. Its antigen is still unknown. The record has no base qualities; no much larger clone is one base away. The data stem from a study of HIV-infected patients and healthy controls (dated by TCRdb to 2014 to 2015). The method was 5' RACE. The sequencer listed for this sample is Illumina MiSeq. TCRdb reran the public reads through fastp at Q25 and MiXCR, keeping productive beta chains. Rows matching on CDR3 protein sequence are summarized as one entry with the most common DNA and genes. The sample table holds about 67,000 distinct CDR3 sequences, of which around 16% were seen once. The top ten constitute approximately 5% of the sample. The CDR3 contains 13 residues, cysteine and phenylalanine counted. Just CDR3 DNA is preserved here, 39 bases in frame from base 1. V is shortened by 3 bases, J by 4 bases, and the region joining them spans 9 bases.

This TCR was recovered from a human donor in good health. The receptor chain draws on TRBV12-3 or TRBV12-4 and TRBJ1-1; the D gene remains uncertain. The material sequenced was CD4+ T cells from blood. The CDR3 amino acid sequence is: CASSFVSITEAFF. The sequenced DNA is TGTGCCAGCAGTTTTGTTTCCATCACTGAAGCTTTCTTT.